These T cell receptor beta chains were read from a single sample in a study of PD-L1 blockade in urothelial cancer. Using immunoSEQ multiplex PCR, the repertoire was profiled, and TCRdb retains in-frame clones only, with some absent. The sample has some 67,000 clones, 85% to 90% seen once. Material: PBMCs, obtained around atezolizumab (anti-PD-L1) treatment. The origin of the receptors is a man aged 55 to 70 with urothelial cancer. CDR3s include the opening cysteine and the closing phenylalanine or tryptophan. The D gene is left open where the match is weak. Expanded clones are given a class, and other clones once, few, many or no size at all.

j_call d_call v_call clone_size cdr3_nt cdr3_aa
TRBJ2-7 NA TRBV7-2 NA TGTGCCAGCAGCTTAGTAATAGGGGGCTACGAGCAGTACTTC CASSLVIGGYEQYF
TRBJ2-3 TRBD2 TRBV5-1 NA TGCGCCAGCAGCTTGGTGGGGACTACCCCCGATACGCAGTATTTT CASSLVGTTPDTQYF
TRBJ1-2 NA TRBV11-3 NA TGTGCCAGCAGCCCCGAGGGAAACAGGGTAACCAACTATGGCTACACCTTC CASSPEGNRVTNYGYTF
TRBJ2-6 NA TRBV6-5 NA TGTGCCAGCAGTTCAGGACACTCCTCTGGGGCCAACGTCCTGACTTTC CASSSGHSSGANVLTF
TRBJ2-7 TRBD1 TRBV7-3 few TGTGCCAGCAGCAAAGGGACAGCCCACGAGCAGTACTTC CASSKGTAHEQYF
TRBJ2-1 NA TRBV11-3 NA TGTGCCAGCAGCTTAGTAGGGGGGGCAGGACAGTTGCATGAGCAGTTCTTC CASSLVGGAGQLHEQFF
TRBJ2-3 TRBD2 TRBV9 once TGTGCCAGCAGCGTAGTGGCGGGAGGGCCGGCAGATACGCAGTATTTT CASSVVAGGPADTQYF
TRBJ1-2 NA TRBV5-6 NA TGTGCCAGCAGCTTGGATCGGGGGAATGGCTACACCTTC CASSLDRGNGYTF
TRBJ1-1 NA TRBV28 NA TGTGCCAGCAAAGGTTCGACTTATTTGCACTTT CASKGSTYLHF
TRBJ2-7 TRBD2 TRBV2 NA TGTGCCACGGTACATACTAGATCGGGGGGGGTCCGGGGACCCAACGAGCAGTACTTC CATVHTRSGGVRGPNEQYF
TRBJ1-1 NA TRBV7-3 NA TGTGCCAGCAGCTTAATGGCCCCCTACACTGAAGCTTTCTTT CASSLMAPYTEAFF
TRBJ2-1 NA TRBV15 NA TGTGCCACCAGCAGAGACGGTGAGCAGTTCTTC CATSRDGEQFF
TRBJ2-7 NA TRBV5-1 many TGCGCCAGCAGCTTGTCCTTAGCCTCCTACGAGCAGTACTTC CASSLSLASYEQYF
TRBJ2-3 NA TRBV18 once TGTGCCAGCTCTGTCGGGGGTTACACAGATACGCAGTATTTT CASSVGGYTDTQYF
TRBJ1-2 NA TRBV5-1 NA TGCGCCAGCAGCTTGGTGGAGGGACGCGGCTACACCTTC CASSLVEGRGYTF